Each of the 7 T cell receptor beta chains below was sequenced from the same sample in a study of shared clonotypes between healthy human individuals. Using immunoSEQ multiplex PCR, the repertoire was profiled, and TCRdb retains in-frame clones only, with some absent. Altogether around 320,000 clones are present, around 86% being singletons, with the ten largest covering roughly 15%. The specimen was memory CD8+ T cells sorted from blood. Subset in this sample: CD45RO+ cells pooled with CCR7-negative TemRA cells. These TCRs come from a man aged 18 to 35 in good health.

This chain uses TRBV27 with TRBJ2-7; 8 bases are shared with TRBD2. The CDR3 length is 14 residues. Trimming at V came to 0 bases and at J to 6 bases, leaving 4 bases not matched to a gene. Germline V lookup: CDR1 MNHEY, CDR2 SMNVEV (reference sequence). CDR3 protein: CASSLSAGGREQYF. The CDR3, as DNA: TGTGCCAGCAGTTTATCTGCGGGAGGCCGCGAGCAGTACTTC.

The chain combines TRBV5-1 with TRBJ2-5, with a tentative D call TRBD2 (6 bases). The V gene's germline CDR1 is SGHRS and CDR2 YFSETQ. The length of the CDR3 is 14 residues. V gave up 3 bases and J gave up 0 bases, with 9 bases separating them. This chain's CDR3 is CASSWIADQETQYF. The CDR3 DNA follows: TGCGCCAGCAGCTGGATAGCGGACCAAGAGACCCAGTACTTC.

This clone appeared once. V and J are TRBV7-6 and TRBJ2-7; 7 bases are shared with TRBD1. Germline CDR1 SGHVS, CDR2 FNYEAQ. V lost 1 base, J lost 9 bases, and 6 bases stayed unmatched. The CDR3 runs 13 residues. This CDR3 is CASSLGEQGSQYF. In nucleotides, the CDR3 is TGTGCCAGCAGCTTAGGGGAACAGGGGTCGCAGTACTTC.

Turning to this clone: A junction end diverges from the germline sequence, so it may reflect a read error. The chain links TRBV7-7 to TRBJ2-1, with 11 positions matching TRBD2. The germline V gene has CDR1 SSHAT and CDR2 FNYEAQ (reference sequence). This CDR3 is 15 amino acids long. The CDR3 bases are TGTGCTAGCAGCCTACTAGCGGGGGCCTACAATGAGCAGTTCTTC. Its protein product is CASSLLAGAYNEQFF.

This clone was seen only a few times. The chain carries TRBV13 and TRBJ2-2; D might be TRBD2 (5 bases). The V end was cut by 3 bases, the J end by 1 base, with 9 bases between. Germline V gives CDR1 PRHDT, CDR2 FYEKMQ (reference sequence). The CDR3 runs 15 residues. CDR3 sequence: CASSFMGVNTGELFF. CDR3 DNA: TGTGCCAGCAGCTTCATGGGAGTGAACACCGGGGAGCTGTTTTTT.

The chain combines TRBV5-6 with TRBJ2-2, with TRBD1 as a possible D gene (5 bases). V was clipped by 4 bases and J by 9 bases, with 13 bases between them. This CDR3 spans 13 amino acids. Per germline, CDR1 SGHDT and CDR2 YYEEEE. Here the CDR3 reads CASSEQADWELFF. Here the CDR3 DNA reads TGTGCCAGCAGCGAACAGGCCGACTGGGAGCTGTTTTTT.

This clone occurred a few times. This sequence joins TRBV13 and TRBJ2-3; perhaps TRBD2 as D (5 bases). The CDR3 contains 14 residues. V was trimmed by 1 base and J by 3 bases, leaving 8 bases between them. From germline, CDR1 is PRHDT and CDR2 FYEKMQ (reference sequence). The CDR3 spells CASSLEGGTDTQYF. CDR3 bases: TGTGCCAGCAGCTTAGAAGGCGGGACAGATACGCAGTATTTT.